This TCR beta chain is drawn from a study of T cells in Graves' hyperthyroidism and ophthalmopathy. Using RNA transcripts as the source, TCR beta CDR3 regions were amplified. Researchers ran a first-round RT-PCR on the TCR CDR3 using the HTBI primer set. In TCRdb, the multiplex PCR reads were re-called with MiXCR into one record per CDR3 protein. In the table there are about 560,000 distinct CDR3 sequences, 16% of which are singletons. This clonotype was picked up many times. Out of 10 ml of fresh peripheral blood came the PBMCs. V lost 2 bases to trimming and J lost 0 bases; unmatched junction nucleotides: 3. The CDR3 has 16 residues. From germline, CDR1 is SGHTA and CDR2 FQGNSA.

The clonotype was recovered from a woman younger than 35 with Graves' hyperthyroidism. The chain joins TRBV7-2 to TRBJ1-5; 8 positions agree with TRBD1. Source material: blood. The CDR3 is CASSLRTGYSNQPQHF. CDR3 DNA: TGTGCCAGCAGCTTAAGGACAGGGTATAGCAATCAGCCCCAGCATTTT.